This T cell receptor beta chain was documented in a study of neurological immune-mediated disorders. This clonotype was picked up many times. 5'RACE with 10-nucleotide random UMIs produced the cDNA. TCRdb processed the 5' RACE reads anew with MiXCR; each CDR3 protein has one entry. The table has nearly 30,000 distinct CDR3 sequences, roughly a sixth seen once. Regarding time point: technical triplicate 3. The cells used in sorted libraries, CD4+ or CD8+ T cells, numbered 1 million. Germline V gene lookup returns CDR1 SGHRS and CDR2 YFSETQ. The CDR3 has 14 amino acids. Between the trimmed V and J ends, which lost 4 bases and 2 bases, there was a span of 11 bases.

Sequencing was carried out using CD4+ T cells from blood. The chain couples TRBV5-1 to TRBJ2-3; a possible D gene is TRBD1 (6 bases). The clonotype originates from a female donor with HTLV-1-associated myelopathy (HAM/TSP). CDR3: CASSPDSYTDTQYF. CDR3 in DNA: TGCGCCAGCAGCCCGGACAGTTACACAGATACGCAGTATTTT.